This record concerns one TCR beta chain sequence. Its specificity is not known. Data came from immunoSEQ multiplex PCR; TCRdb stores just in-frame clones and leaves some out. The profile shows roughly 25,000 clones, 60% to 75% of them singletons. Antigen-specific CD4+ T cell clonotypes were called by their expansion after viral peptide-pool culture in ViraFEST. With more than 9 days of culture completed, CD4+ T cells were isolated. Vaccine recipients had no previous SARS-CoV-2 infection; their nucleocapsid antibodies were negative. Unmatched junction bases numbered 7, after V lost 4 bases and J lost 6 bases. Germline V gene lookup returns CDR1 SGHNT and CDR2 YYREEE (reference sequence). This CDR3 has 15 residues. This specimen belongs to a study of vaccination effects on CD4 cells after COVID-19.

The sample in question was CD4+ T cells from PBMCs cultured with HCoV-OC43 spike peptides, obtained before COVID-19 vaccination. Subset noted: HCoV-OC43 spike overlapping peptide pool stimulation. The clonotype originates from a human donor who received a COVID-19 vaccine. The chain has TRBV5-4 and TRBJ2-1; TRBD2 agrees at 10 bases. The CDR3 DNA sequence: TGTGCCAGCAGCCAAAGCGGGAGGGCCGGCAATGAGCAGTTCTTC. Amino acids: CASSQSGRAGNEQFF. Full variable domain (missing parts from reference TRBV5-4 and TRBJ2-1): ETGVTQSPTHLIKTRGQQVTLRCSSQSGHNTVSWYQQALGQGPQFIFQYYREEENGRGNFPPRFSGLQFPNYSSELNVNALELDDSALYLCASSQSGRAGNEQFFGPGTRLTVL.